This T cell receptor beta chain came from a study of blood T cell repertoires in COVID-19. Germline V gene sequence: CDR1 ENHRY, CDR2 SYGVKD. There are 18 residues in the CDR3. Only one count was recorded for this clone. One junction end does not reproduce the germline sequence, and a read error may be involved. The method was immunoSEQ multiplex PCR; TCRdb's version includes in-frame clones alone and lacks a portion of them. Among fewer than 500,000 clones, roughly 90% were seen once, and the ten largest hold 0.8% to 1%. This clonotype was sampled from a man younger than 30 with COVID-19, enrolled during active disease. The sequencing input was peripheral blood. The chain links TRBV10-3 to TRBJ2-7; tentatively, D is TRBD1 (6 bases). Here the CDR3 reads CAISEIVGLRGLSHEQYF. The CDR3 nucleotides are TGTGCCATCAGTGAAATCGTCGGCCTCAGGGGTCTCTCCCACGAGCAGTACTTC.